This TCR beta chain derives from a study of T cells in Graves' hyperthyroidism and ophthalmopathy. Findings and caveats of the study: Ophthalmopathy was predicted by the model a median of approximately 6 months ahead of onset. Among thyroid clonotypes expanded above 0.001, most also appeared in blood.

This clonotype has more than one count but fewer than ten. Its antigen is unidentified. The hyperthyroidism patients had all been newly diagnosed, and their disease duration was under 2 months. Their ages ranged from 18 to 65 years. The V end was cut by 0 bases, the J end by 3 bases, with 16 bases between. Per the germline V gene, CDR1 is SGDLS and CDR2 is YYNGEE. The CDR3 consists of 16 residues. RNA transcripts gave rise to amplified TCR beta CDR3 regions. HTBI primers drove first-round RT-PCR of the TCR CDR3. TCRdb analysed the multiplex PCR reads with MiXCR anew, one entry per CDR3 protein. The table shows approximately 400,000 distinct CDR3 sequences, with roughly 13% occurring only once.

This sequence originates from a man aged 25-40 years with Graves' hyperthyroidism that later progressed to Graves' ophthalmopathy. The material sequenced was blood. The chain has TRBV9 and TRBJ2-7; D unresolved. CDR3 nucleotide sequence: TGTGCCAGCAGCGTAGATTATTCGGGCAGGTACTACGAGCAGTACTTC. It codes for CASSVDYSGRYYEQYF.